A single sample is the source of the 12 T cell receptor beta chains below, sequenced in a study of shared clonotypes between healthy human individuals. Produced via immunoSEQ multiplex PCR; TCRdb's table is partial and in-frame only. The sample carries hundreds of thousands of clones, 95% recorded once. Naive CD8 cells were CD45RO-negative, positively selected for CCR7, excluding terminally differentiated effector memory CD45RA+ cells. Sequencing used naive CD8+ T cells sorted from blood. The receptor set was obtained from a woman aged 25 to 39 in good health.

The CDR3 spells CASRELGSAGGYYEQYF. The CDR3 DNA is TGTGCCAGCAGGGAATTGGGAAGTGCGGGGGGATACTACGAGCAGTACTTC. This sequence joins TRBV27 and TRBJ2-7, with 8 bases fitting TRBD2. V trimming: 6 bases; J trimming: 3 bases; junction bases outside the gene matches: 16. The germline V gene encodes CDR1 MNHEY and CDR2 SMNVEV (reference sequence). The CDR3 is made up of 17 amino acids.

In regard to this clone: The same CDR3 also results from other DNA sequences found in this sample. The rearrangement links TRBV28 to TRBJ1-1; D is ambiguous. The CDR3 runs 12 residues. V was trimmed by 2 bases and J by 2 bases, leaving 3 bases between them. CDR1 MDHEN and CDR2 SYDVKM come from the germline V gene. Here the CDR3 reads CASSLENTEAFF. The CDR3 region has the DNA TGTGCCAGCAGTTTAGAAAACACTGAAGCTTTCTTT.

This chain connects TRBV6-5 to TRBJ2-1, with D unclear. There are 13 residues in the CDR3. Germline CDR1 and CDR2: MNHEY and SVGAGI. Trimming left V 9 bases short and J 5 bases short, with 14 bases between. In DNA form, the CDR3 reads TGTGCCAGTGCTGAGGCATTCGACAATGAGCAGTTCTTC. It yields the protein CASAEAFDNEQFF.

The CDR3 loop reads CATGGGRVDTGELFF. CDR3 nucleotides: TGTGCCACAGGGGGGGGCAGGGTCGACACCGGGGAGCTGTTTTTT. This sequence joins TRBV15 and TRBJ2-2; possible D gene TRBD2, 7 bases. Germline assignment: CDR1 LNHNV and CDR2 YYDKDF (reference sequence). V was pared by 9 bases and J by 3 bases, with 17 bases between. This CDR3 comprises 15 residues. Complete variable domain (other parts from reference TRBV15 and TRBJ2-2): DAMVIQNPRYQVTQFGKPVTLSCSQTLNHNVMYWYQQKSSQAPKLLFHYYDKDFNNEADTPDNFQSRRPNTSFCFLDIRSPGLGDTAMYLCATGGGRVDTGELFFGEGSRLTVL.

The chain uses TRBV7-8 and TRBJ1-5, with TRBD1 matching over 9 bases. Germline CDR1 is SGHVS and CDR2 is FQNEAQ. Unmatched junction bases numbered 12, after V lost 5 bases and J lost 7 bases. The CDR3 totals 16 residues. DNA for the CDR3: TGTGCCAGCAGCCCCAGGGCACAGGGGGCAAGGCAGCCCCAGCATTTT. Its translation: CASSPRAQGARQPQHF.

A single count supports this clone. The chain carries TRBV14 and TRBJ1-1; maybe TRBD1 (6 bases). This CDR3 is 18 amino acids long. The V gene lost 0 bases and the J gene lost 5 bases, with 22 bases spanning the gap. CDR1 is SGHDN and CDR2 is FVKESK in the germline V gene. CDR3 nucleotide sequence: TGTGCCAGCAGCCAAGAAGGTGGCCGGTGGGGGGCACCGACTGAAGCTTTCTTT. Encoded protein: CASSQEGGRWGAPTEAFF.

V usage is TRBV28 and J usage is TRBJ2-1; no reliable D call. CDR1 is MDHEN, CDR2 SYDVKM, per germline. Trimming took 6 bases from V and 5 from J, leaving 11 bases between them. The CDR3 is 13 amino acids. The CDR3 bases are TGTGCCAGCAGCCCCGGGTGGAACAATGAGCAGTTCTTC. Translated: CASSPGWNNEQFF. Combining the CDR3 with reference TRBV28 and TRBJ2-1 gives the whole variable domain DVKVTQSSRYLVKRTGEKVFLECVQDMDHENMFWYRQDPGLGLRLIYFSYDVKMKEKGDIPEGYSVSREKKERFSLILESASTNQTSMYLCASSPGWNNEQFFGPGTRLTVL.

The chain links TRBV19 to TRBJ2-1; possibly TRBD2 for D (6 bases). CDR3 length equals 14 residues. CDR1 LNHDA and CDR2 SQIVND come from the germline V gene (reference sequence). V lost 5 bases and J 10 bases, leaving 18 bases between the germline ends. In DNA form, the CDR3 reads TGTGCCAGTAGTCCGCAACCGGGACTCGAAGAGCAGTTCTTC. Amino acids: CASSPQPGLEEQFF.

This clone was detected only once. The chain uses TRBV11-2 and TRBJ1-6, with D possibly TRBD1 on 5 matching bases. The ends were cut back, 0 bases at V and 7 bases at J, with 13 bases in the middle. The germline CDR1 and CDR2 sequences are SGHAT and FQNNGV. This CDR3 spans 16 amino acids. CDR3 sequence: CASSLEGSGSNSPLHF. CDR3 bases: TGTGCCAGCAGCTTAGAGGGGTCAGGGTCCAATTCACCCCTCCACTTT.

V and J are TRBV28 and TRBJ2-5; TRBD2 matches at 9 bases. Germline assignment: CDR1 MDHEN and CDR2 SYDVKM. The CDR3 totals 14 residues. J gave up 7 bases and V 5 bases, and 8 bases lay outside the gene matches. The CDR3 spells CASSQGLATGTQYF. CDR3 in DNA: TGTGCCAGCAGTCAGGGACTAGCAACGGGGACCCAGTACTTC.

This sequence joins TRBV9 and TRBJ2-3; tentatively, D is TRBD1 or TRBD2 (6 bases each). This CDR3 is 16 amino acids long. Germline loops: CDR1 SGDLS, CDR2 YYNGEE. The V end was cut by 4 bases, the J end by 5 bases, with 20 bases between. The CDR3 spells CASSLSRGRGGDTQYF. In nucleotides, the CDR3 is TGTGCCAGCAGCCTCTCCCGGGGGCGAGGTGGAGATACGCAGTATTTT.

The chain couples TRBV4-1 to TRBJ2-7; TRBD2 aligns across 10 bases. From germline, CDR1 is MGHRA and CDR2 YSYEKL. This CDR3 has 17 amino acids. The V segment lost 3 bases and the J segment 6 bases; nucleotides outside the gene matches: 14. The CDR3 DNA follows: TGCGCCAGCAGCCATAGCCCTAGCGGGAGCTTTACCGTCGAGCAGTACTTC. It translates to CASSHSPSGSFTVEQYF.